Below, 14 T cell receptor beta chains from the same sample are listed, as sequenced in a study of B cell selection in AIRE deficiency (dated 2019 in TCRdb). Conventional CD4 T cells were sorted as cells that were CD4+CD127+. The library relied on the immunoSEQ multiplex PCR assay. TCRdb mirrors the immuneACCESS table, restricted to in-frame sequences. Some clones are absent from its copies; in checked studies, under half trace to an unresolved V gene, and the reason for the others is unknown. This sample comprises some 25,000 clones, around 97% of them detected only once. The ten largest clones represent over 0.2% of the sample. Sequencing was performed on CD4+CD127+ conventional T cells sorted from PBMCs. The receptors originated from a human donor in good health.

The chain joins TRBV19 to TRBJ1-3, with D possibly matching TRBD1 (6 bases). The CDR3 is 18 residues long. CDR1 is LNHDA and CDR2 is SQIVND in the germline V gene (reference sequence). V was cut by 0 bases and J by 7 bases, with 22 bases left in between. The CDR3 sequence: CASSIEGDRPYPGNTIYF. CDR3 nucleotide sequence: TGTGCCAGTAGTATAGAAGGAGACAGGCCCTATCCCGGGAACACCATATATTTT.

The CDR3 region is CASSLSPGQGELPIAAFF. The CDR3 nucleotides are TGCGCCAGCAGCTTGTCGCCTGGACAGGGGGAACTACCGATCGCAGCTTTCTTT. The V gene is TRBV5-1, the J gene TRBJ1-1; TRBD1 agrees at 10 bases. This CDR3 has 18 amino acids. CDR1 is SGHRS, CDR2 YFSETQ, per germline. With 1 base clipped from V and 10 bases from J, the junction kept 19 bases outside the gene matches.

The chain joins TRBV28 to TRBJ2-5; D remains ambiguous. The CDR3 spans 14 residues. Trimming shortened V by 6 bases and J by 5 bases, and 16 bases separated the two germline ends. Germline V gene data show CDR1 as MDHEN and CDR2 as SYDVKM. CDR3 in amino acids: CASSKPPHSETQYF. Written as DNA, the CDR3 is TGTGCCAGCAGCAAACCCCCCCACTCGGAGACCCAGTACTTC.

This rearrangement joins TRBV5-1 to TRBJ2-1, with 11 bases that match TRBD2. The CDR3 loop spans 15 amino acids. The V gene end was trimmed by 3 bases and the J gene end by 3 bases; junction bases not matched to a gene: 2. Looked up from germline, CDR1 is SGHRS and CDR2 is YFSETQ. The CDR3 loop reads CASSSGTSGYNEQFF. CDR3 DNA: TGCGCCAGCAGCTCCGGGACTAGCGGCTACAATGAGCAGTTCTTC. Complete variable domain (other parts from reference TRBV5-1 and TRBJ2-1): KAGVTQTPRYLIKTRGQQVTLSCSPISGHRSVSWYQQTPGQGLQFLFEYFSETQRNKGNFPGRFSGRQFSNSRSEMNVSTLELGDSALYLCASSSGTSGYNEQFFGPGTRLTVL.

The V and J genes are TRBV5-4 and TRBJ2-7; tentatively, D is TRBD1 or TRBD2 (5 bases each). V lost 0 bases to trimming and J lost 3 bases, with 13 bases between them. The CDR3 is 15 residues long. Germline V gene data show CDR1 as SGHNT and CDR2 as YYREEE (reference sequence). The CDR3 region has the DNA TGTGCCAGCAGCTTGGGAGCCGGGACCCTCTACGAGCAGTACTTC. Translating gives CASSLGAGTLYEQYF.

The chain joins TRBV5-1 to TRBJ2-2; 8 bases agree with TRBD1. The CDR3 is 16 residues long. Per the germline V gene, CDR1 is SGHRS and CDR2 is YFSETQ. Trimming removed 7 bases from V and 5 bases from J; junction bases left unmatched: 13. CDR3 in DNA: TGCGCCAGCCGAGAGGGATCAGGGGGCAATACCGGGGAGCTGTTTTTT. Translation gives CASREGSGGNTGELFF.

V gene TRBV19 combines with J gene TRBJ1-1, with no clear D. The CDR3 length is 14 residues. From germline, CDR1 is LNHDA and CDR2 SQIVND (reference sequence). Trimming left V 6 bases short and J 2 bases short, with 13 bases between. The CDR3 protein is CASRVLGINTEAFF. CDR3 DNA: TGTGCCAGTAGAGTTCTTGGGATCAACACTGAAGCTTTCTTT.

This chain joins TRBV28 and TRBJ1-5; 10 bases line up with TRBD1. The junction had 11 bases not matched to a gene; V was cut back by 5 bases and J by 7 bases. Germline loops: CDR1 MDHEN, CDR2 SYDVKM. The CDR3 loop spans 16 amino acids. The CDR3 DNA is TGTGCCAGCAGTCCCCGTCACGGGACAGGGGCGCAGCCCCAGCATTTT. It yields the protein CASSPRHGTGAQPQHF. Using reference TRBV28 and TRBJ1-5 for the parts outside the CDR3, the full variable domain is DVKVTQSSRYLVKRTGEKVFLECVQDMDHENMFWYRQDPGLGLRLIYFSYDVKMKEKGDIPEGYSVSREKKERFSLILESASTNQTSMYLCASSPRHGTGAQPQHFGDGTRLSIL.

V is TRBV27 and J is TRBJ1-2, with no clear D. Trimming removed 4 bases at V and 4 bases at J, with 10 bases between. From germline, CDR1 is MNHEY and CDR2 SMNVEV (reference sequence). There are 13 residues in the CDR3. Here the CDR3 reads CASSSGVFYGYTF. For the CDR3, the DNA is TGTGCCAGCAGTTCCGGGGTGTTCTATGGCTACACCTTC.

The CDR3, as DNA: TGTGCCAGCAGCCAAGAGTCTGCAGGGGGCGTTAATGAAAAACTGTTTTTT. Its protein is CASSQESAGGVNEKLFF. The V gene is TRBV4-2, the J gene TRBJ1-4, with TRBD1 matching 8 bases. With V trimmed by 0 bases and J by 4 bases, 7 bases remained unmatched. This CDR3 contains 17 residues. In germline, CDR1 is LGHNA, CDR2 YNFKEQ.

The rearrangement links TRBV5-1 to TRBJ2-5; a possible D gene is TRBD1 (5 bases). Trimming removed 4 bases at V and 1 base at J, with 11 bases between. Germline V lookup: CDR1 SGHRS, CDR2 YFSETQ. The CDR3 covers 14 residues. CDR3: CASSLTASQETQYF. CDR3 nucleotide sequence: TGCGCCAGCAGCCTGACAGCTTCCCAAGAGACCCAGTACTTC.

The chain employs TRBV11-3 and TRBJ2-2; 7 bases line up with TRBD2. The trim removed 5 bases at V and 5 bases at J, leaving 2 bases unmatched. The germline V gene encodes CDR1 SGHNT and CDR2 YENEEA. This CDR3 contains 13 residues. CDR3 sequence: CASSPGGTGELFF. In DNA, the CDR3 is TGTGCCAGCAGCCCCGGGGGGACCGGGGAGCTGTTTTTT. Full variable domain (rest looked up from reference TRBV11-3 and TRBJ2-2): EAGVVQSPRYKIIEKKQPVAFWCNPISGHNTLYWYLQNLGQGPELLIRYENEEAVDDSQLPKDRFSAERLKGVDSTLKIQPAELGDSAVYLCASSPGGTGELFFGEGSRLTVL.

This sequence joins TRBV5-6 and TRBJ2-3, with 8 bases that match TRBD2. V lost 0 bases and J lost 0; bases outside the gene matches: 0. CDR3 length: 15 residues. CDR1 is SGHDT and CDR2 is YYEEEE in the germline V gene. The DNA of the CDR3 is TGTGCCAGCAGCTTGGCTAGCGGGAGCACAGATACGCAGTATTTT. This translates into CASSLASGSTDTQYF.

The chain employs TRBV6-6 and TRBJ1-5, with a weak D call TRBD1 (5 bases). Trimming left V 5 bases short and J 6 bases short, with 17 bases between. CDR1 and CDR2 (germline): MNHNY, SVGAGI (reference sequence). The CDR3 consists of 15 residues. CDR3: CASSPMAGHGQPQHF. CDR3 DNA: TGTGCCAGCAGTCCGATGGCAGGGCACGGTCAGCCCCAGCATTTT.